A single sample gave rise to the 18 T cell receptor beta chains below, sequenced in a study of cytomegalovirus exposure and HLA in healthy donors. The primer mix had 60 Vbeta and 13 Jbeta primers. Measured with immunoSEQ multiplex PCR; TCRdb has only the in-frame clones, and not every one. The table records 95,000 to 150,000 clones, 75% to 85% of them present only once. The sequenced material came from PBMCs. These receptors were obtained from a woman aged 45-60 years in good health and CMV-seropositive.

In DNA, the CDR3 is TGTGCCAGCAGCGTAGGCCAGCGGACCTACAATGAGCAGTTCTTC. This translates into CASSVGQRTYNEQFF. The rearrangement joins TRBV9 to TRBJ2-1; D is possibly TRBD2 (5 bases). Trimming left V 0 bases short and J 2 bases short, with 9 bases between. Germline CDR1 SGDLS, CDR2 YYNGEE. The length of the CDR3 is 15 residues. The whole variable domain, remainder taken from reference TRBV9 and TRBJ2-1, is DSGVTQTPKHLITATGQRVTLRCSPRSGDLSVYWYQQSLDQGLQFLIQYYNGEERAKGNILERFSAQQFPDLHSELNLSSLELGDSALYFCASSVGQRTYNEQFFGPGTRLTVL.

The chain uses TRBV6-6 and TRBJ2-3; 13 nucleotides align to TRBD2. CDR3 length: 14 residues. V lost 5 bases and J lost 7; bases outside the gene matches: 3. Germline V gene lookup returns CDR1 MNHNY and CDR2 SVGAGI (reference sequence). For the CDR3, the DNA is TGTGCCAGCAGTCGGACTAGCGGGAGTTATACGCAGTATTTT. This gives the protein CASSRTSGSYTQYF.

J is TRBJ2-7 and V is TRBV4-3; 9 bases fit TRBD1. Germline CDR1 and CDR2: LGHNA and YSLEER. The CDR3 extends over 17 amino acids. The junction had 7 bases not matched to a gene; V was cut back by 0 bases and J by 1 base. The CDR3 bases are TGCGCCAGCAGCCAAGATTGGGGGACAGGGACATCCTACGAGCAGTACTTC. Translating it yields CASSQDWGTGTSYEQYF.

This chain joins TRBV7-2 and TRBJ1-5; weak D call: TRBD1 (5 bases). Germline CDR1 is SGHTA and CDR2 is FQGNSA. Trimming cost V 5 bases and J 7 bases, with 12 bases left between them. The length of the CDR3 is 13 residues. The CDR3 coding sequence is TGTGCCAGCAGCCCTCAGGGTCGGCAGCCCCAGCATTTT. The encoded protein is CASSPQGRQPQHF.

This clone was seen just once. CDR3 sequence (DNA): TGTGCCAGCAGCGGTAGCGGAAGCTCCTACGAGCAGTACTTC. It codes for CASSGSGSSYEQYF. V and J are TRBV9 and TRBJ2-7; D possibly corresponds to TRBD2 (6 bases). This CDR3 contains 14 residues. V shed 3 bases and J shed 0 bases, with 10 bases lying between them. Germline V CDR1 and CDR2: SGDLS, YYNGEE. The full variable domain, its missing parts supplied by reference TRBV9 and TRBJ2-7, is DSGVTQTPKHLITATGQRVTLRCSPRSGDLSVYWYQQSLDQGLQFLIQYYNGEERAKGNILERFSAQQFPDLHSELNLSSLELGDSALYFCASSGSGSSYEQYFGPGTRLTVT.

The gene calls are TRBV7-2 and TRBJ2-3; 9 nucleotides match TRBD2. V was pared by 5 bases and J by 5 bases, with 17 bases of the junction left unmatched. CDR1 and CDR2 from the germline V gene are SGHTA and FQGNSA. The CDR3 contains 18 residues. The CDR3 is CASSPLRGGREGVDTQYF. The CDR3 nucleotides are TGTGCCAGCAGCCCCCTTCGGGGAGGGCGGGAGGGTGTAGATACGCAGTATTTT.

This chain joins TRBV6-1 and TRBJ2-1; TRBD2 aligns across 9 bases. V gave up 8 bases and J gave up 7 bases; unmatched junction bases: 9. Germline CDR1 reads MNHNS; CDR2 reads SASEGT. The CDR3 totals 14 residues. In DNA form, the CDR3 reads TGTGCCAGCTTTAGCGGGAGCACGGTAAATGAGCAGTTCTTC. This gives the protein CASFSGSTVNEQFF.

The genes are TRBV7-3 and TRBJ2-3; TRBD2 aligns across 8 bases. CDR3 size: 15 residues. With V trimmed by 1 base and J by 5 bases, 5 bases remained unmatched. Per germline, CDR1 SGHTA and CDR2 FQGTGA. This CDR3 reads CASSLNGGARDTQYF. As DNA, the CDR3 is TGTGCCAGCAGCTTAAACGGGGGGGCCCGAGATACGCAGTATTTT.

The chain has TRBV7-6 and TRBJ2-2; possibly TRBD2 for D (6 bases). The V gene lost 5 bases and the J gene lost 5 bases, with 15 bases spanning the gap. The CDR3 extends over 15 amino acids. The germline V gene encodes CDR1 SGHVS and CDR2 FNYEAQ. DNA of the CDR3: TGTGCCAGCAGCCGTAGAAGGGCGGGGACCGGGGAGCTGTTTTTT. It codes for CASSRRRAGTGELFF.

This sequence joins TRBV28 and TRBJ2-3; 11 bases line up with TRBD2. After removal of 3 bases from V and 7 bases from J, the junction contained 9 bases not matched to a gene. Germline V gene data show CDR1 as MDHEN and CDR2 as SYDVKM. The length of the CDR3 is 16 residues. CDR3 in DNA: TGTGCCAGCAGTTTCCTTAGCGGGGGGGCCATCCATACGCAGTATTTT. Translating it yields CASSFLSGGAIHTQYF. Based on the CDR3 plus reference TRBV28 and TRBJ2-3, the full variable domain is DVKVTQSSRYLVKRTGEKVFLECVQDMDHENMFWYRQDPGLGLRLIYFSYDVKMKEKGDIPEGYSVSREKKERFSLILESASTNQTSMYLCASSFLSGGAIHTQYFGPGTRLTVL.

This sequence joins TRBV11-3 and TRBJ2-3; tentative D call: TRBD2 (9 bases). The CDR3 spans 20 residues. V was clipped by 4 bases and J by 3 bases, with 29 bases between them. From germline, CDR1 is SGHNT and CDR2 YENEEA. The CDR3 nucleotides are TGTGCCAGCAGCTCTAGACAGGGGCTAGCGGGGCCCTTGGGTACAGATACGCAGTATTTT. It specifies CASSSRQGLAGPLGTDTQYF.

The chain recombines TRBV5-1 with TRBJ2-7; possibly TRBD2 for D (6 bases). CDR3 length: 14 amino acids. The V gene lost 0 bases and the J gene lost 5 bases, with 12 bases spanning the gap. Germline V gene data show CDR1 as SGHRS and CDR2 as YFSETQ. Here the CDR3 reads CASSLAGSSHEQYF. The CDR3 DNA is TGCGCCAGCAGCTTGGCCGGGAGTAGCCACGAGCAGTACTTC.

This chain connects TRBV30 to TRBJ1-2, with D perhaps TRBD1 (6 bases). Germline CDR1 is GTSNPN and CDR2 is SVGIG (reference sequence). CDR3 size: 15 residues. V lost 4 bases and J 7 bases, leaving 22 bases between the germline ends. DNA for the CDR3: TGTGCCTGGATCCTTTTTAGGGGGACCGGCGGTGGCTACACCTTC. Amino acids: CAWILFRGTGGGYTF.

To note about this clone: One end of the junction fails to match germline, which may point to a read error. CDR3 residues: CSVQDRLDQPQHF. CDR3 bases: TGCAGCGTTCAAGACAGGCTTGATCAGCCCCAGCATTTT. The chain has TRBV29-1 and TRBJ1-5; D is perhaps TRBD1 (6 bases). Germline V gene data show CDR1 as SQVTM and CDR2 as ANQGSEA. The CDR3 has 13 amino acids.

This chain uses TRBV7-3 with TRBJ2-1; 9 bases are a match to TRBD1. Germline V gene lookup returns CDR1 SGHTA and CDR2 FQGTGA. Trimming took 0 bases from V and 4 from J; bases not matched to a gene: 7. The CDR3 is 17 amino acids. The DNA for the CDR3 is TGTGCCAGCAGCTTAACGGGCGGGACAGGGTCGTACAATGAGCAGTTCTTC. Encoded protein: CASSLTGGTGSYNEQFF.

This clone was counted between two and nine times. This sequence joins TRBV28 and TRBJ2-7; D call uncertain. Trimming left V 3 bases short and J 3 bases short, with 3 bases between. The CDR3 spans 11 residues. CDR1 is MDHEN and CDR2 is SYDVKM in the germline V gene. The chain's CDR3 is CASSLYYEQYF. DNA of the CDR3: TGTGCCAGCAGTTTGTACTACGAGCAGTACTTC. Looking up the rest from reference TRBV28 and TRBJ2-7 gives the full variable domain: DVKVTQSSRYLVKRTGEKVFLECVQDMDHENMFWYRQDPGLGLRLIYFSYDVKMKEKGDIPEGYSVSREKKERFSLILESASTNQTSMYLCASSLYYEQYFGPGTRLTVT.

V is TRBV11-2 and J is TRBJ2-7; TRBD2 agrees at 9 bases. Germline loops: CDR1 SGHAT, CDR2 FQNNGV. The CDR3 has 14 amino acids. V was pared by 1 base and J by 7 bases, with 5 bases of the junction left unmatched. CDR3: CASSLAREGVEQYF. In DNA, the CDR3 is TGTGCCAGCAGCTTAGCGCGGGAGGGTGTTGAGCAGTACTTC.

The chain carries TRBV5-4 and TRBJ1-2; D gene uncertain. The germline V gene has CDR1 SGHNT and CDR2 YYREEE (reference sequence). The CDR3 is 15 amino acids. V dropped 4 bases and J dropped 0 bases, with 13 bases sitting between them. Written as DNA, the CDR3 is TGTGCCAGCAGCCCCGGTAGTCCCTCTAACTATGGCTACACCTTC. It is translated as CASSPGSPSNYGYTF.